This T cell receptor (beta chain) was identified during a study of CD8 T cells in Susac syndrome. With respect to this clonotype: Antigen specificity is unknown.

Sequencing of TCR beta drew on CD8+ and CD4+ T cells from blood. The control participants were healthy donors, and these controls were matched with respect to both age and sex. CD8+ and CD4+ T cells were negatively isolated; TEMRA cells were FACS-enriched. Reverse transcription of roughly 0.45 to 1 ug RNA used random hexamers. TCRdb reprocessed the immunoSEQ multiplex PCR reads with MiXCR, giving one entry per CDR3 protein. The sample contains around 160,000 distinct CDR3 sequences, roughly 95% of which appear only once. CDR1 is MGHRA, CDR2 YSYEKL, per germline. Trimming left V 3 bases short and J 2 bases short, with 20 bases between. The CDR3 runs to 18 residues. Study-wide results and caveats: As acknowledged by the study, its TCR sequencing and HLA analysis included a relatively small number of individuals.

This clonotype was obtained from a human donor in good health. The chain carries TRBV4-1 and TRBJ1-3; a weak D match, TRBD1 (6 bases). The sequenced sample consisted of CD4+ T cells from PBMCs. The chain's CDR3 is CASSHLVQQGKAGNTIYF. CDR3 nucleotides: TGCGCCAGCAGCCACCTCGTTCAACAGGGAAAGGCTGGAAACACCATATATTTT.